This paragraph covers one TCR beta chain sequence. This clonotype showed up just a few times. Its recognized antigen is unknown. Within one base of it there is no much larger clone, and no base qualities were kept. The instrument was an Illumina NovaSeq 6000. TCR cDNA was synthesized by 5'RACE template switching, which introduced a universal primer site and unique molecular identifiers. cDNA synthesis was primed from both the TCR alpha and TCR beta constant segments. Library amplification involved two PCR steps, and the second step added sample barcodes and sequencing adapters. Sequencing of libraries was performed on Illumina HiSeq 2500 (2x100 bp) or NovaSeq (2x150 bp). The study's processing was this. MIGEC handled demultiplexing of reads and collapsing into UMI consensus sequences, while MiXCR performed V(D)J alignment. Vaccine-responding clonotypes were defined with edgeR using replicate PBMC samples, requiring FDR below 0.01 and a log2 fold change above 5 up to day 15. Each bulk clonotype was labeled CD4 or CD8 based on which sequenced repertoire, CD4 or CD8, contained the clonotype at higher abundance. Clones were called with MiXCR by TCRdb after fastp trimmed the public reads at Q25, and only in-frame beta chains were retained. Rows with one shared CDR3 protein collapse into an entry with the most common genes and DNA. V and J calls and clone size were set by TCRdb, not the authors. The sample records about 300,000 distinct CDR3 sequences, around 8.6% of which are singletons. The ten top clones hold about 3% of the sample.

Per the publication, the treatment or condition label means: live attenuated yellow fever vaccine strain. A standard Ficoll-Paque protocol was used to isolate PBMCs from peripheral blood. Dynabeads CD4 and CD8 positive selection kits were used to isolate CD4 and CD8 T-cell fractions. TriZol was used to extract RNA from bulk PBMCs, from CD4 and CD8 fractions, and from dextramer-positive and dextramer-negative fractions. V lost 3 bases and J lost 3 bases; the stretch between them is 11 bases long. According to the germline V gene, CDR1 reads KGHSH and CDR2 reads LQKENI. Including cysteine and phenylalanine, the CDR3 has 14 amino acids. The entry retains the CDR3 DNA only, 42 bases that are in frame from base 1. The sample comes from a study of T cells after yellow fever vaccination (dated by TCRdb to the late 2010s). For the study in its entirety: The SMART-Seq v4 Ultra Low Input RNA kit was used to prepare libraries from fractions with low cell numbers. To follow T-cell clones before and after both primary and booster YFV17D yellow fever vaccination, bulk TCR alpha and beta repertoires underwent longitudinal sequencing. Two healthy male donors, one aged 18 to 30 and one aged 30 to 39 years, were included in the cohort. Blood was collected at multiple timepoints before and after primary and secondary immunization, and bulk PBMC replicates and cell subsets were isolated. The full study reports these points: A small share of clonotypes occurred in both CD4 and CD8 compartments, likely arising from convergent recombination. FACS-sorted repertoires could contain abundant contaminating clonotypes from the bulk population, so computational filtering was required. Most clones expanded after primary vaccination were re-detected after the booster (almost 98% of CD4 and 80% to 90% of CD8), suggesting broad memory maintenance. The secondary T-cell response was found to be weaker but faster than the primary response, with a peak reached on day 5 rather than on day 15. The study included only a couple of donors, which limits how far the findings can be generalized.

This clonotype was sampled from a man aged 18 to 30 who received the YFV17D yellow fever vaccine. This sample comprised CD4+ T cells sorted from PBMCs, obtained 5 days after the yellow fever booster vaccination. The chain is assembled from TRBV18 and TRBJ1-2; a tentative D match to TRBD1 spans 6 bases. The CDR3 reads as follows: CASSPQAGDYGYTF. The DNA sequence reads TGTGCCAGCTCACCCCAGGCAGGGGACTATGGCTACACCTTC.